The next 30 T cell receptor beta chains were all read from a single sample in a study of regulatory T cells in long-lasting Graves disease. This sample's time point: persistent/refractory GD, antithyroid drugs over 5 years with positive TRAb. From RNA extracted from PBMCs, the TCR library was made. Arm-PCR of CDR3 regions and iRepertoire HTBI primers were used to build TCR beta libraries. TCRdb redid the calling of the multiplex PCR reads with MiXCR, one entry per CDR3 protein. The table includes a few hundred thousand distinct CDR3 sequences, about 25% detected once. Sample: peripheral blood mononuclear cells (PBMCs), taken when the disease was refractory, from a patient treated with antithyroid drugs. These receptors originate from a female donor with Graves disease.

The rearrangement joins TRBV20-1 to TRBJ2-6; 7 bases are a match to TRBD2. The trim removed 3 bases at V and 16 bases at J, leaving 15 bases unmatched. CDR1 is DFQATT and CDR2 is SNEGSKA in the germline V gene (reference sequence). The CDR3 runs to 14 residues. The DNA of the CDR3 is TGCAGTGCTAGGAGTCAGGGCAGCCGGGGGGTACTGACTTTC. It translates to CSARSQGSRGVLTF.

The DNA for the CDR3 is TGCAGTGCTAGAGAGCTGGGCGAGCAGTACTTC. This translates into CSARELGEQYF. The J gene is TRBJ2-7, the V gene TRBV20-1; D uncertain. Germline assignment: CDR1 DFQATT and CDR2 SNEGSKA (reference sequence). V lost 0 bases and J lost 6, with 6 bases in between. This CDR3 has 11 amino acids.

Ten or more counts support this clonotype. The V and J genes are TRBV6-1 and TRBJ1-5, with D hard to call. The CDR3 totals 13 residues. Trimming left V 0 bases short and J 6 bases short, with 6 bases between. CDR1 is MNHNS, CDR2 SASEGT, per germline. CDR3 sequence (DNA): TGTGCCAGCAGTGAAGCCATGGGTCAGCCCCAGCATTTT. Amino acids: CASSEAMGQPQHF.

The rearrangement joins TRBV6-1 to TRBJ1-1; D perhaps matches TRBD1 (6 bases). The CDR3 runs 15 residues. The V end lost 5 bases, the J end lost 2 bases, and 15 bases lay between the germline ends. CDR1 MNHNS and CDR2 SASEGT come from the germline V gene. The CDR3 DNA reads TGTGCCAGCAGTCACGACAGGAGCATTAACACTGAAGCTTTCTTT. It yields the protein CASSHDRSINTEAFF.

The V gene is TRBV5-1, the J gene TRBJ2-4, with TRBD2 matching 12 bases. The V gene's germline CDR1 is SGHRS and CDR2 YFSETQ. Trimming cost V 0 bases and J 0 bases; bases outside gene matches: 13. This CDR3 is built from 21 residues. The CDR3 nucleotides read TGCGCCAGCAGCTTGGGAACCTATGGACTAGCGGGGCAACTAGCCAAAAACATTCAGTACTTC. Translating gives CASSLGTYGLAGQLAKNIQYF. Combining the CDR3 with reference TRBV5-1 and TRBJ2-4 gives the whole variable domain KAGVTQTPRYLIKTRGQQVTLSCSPISGHRSVSWYQQTPGQGLQFLFEYFSETQRNKGNFPGRFSGRQFSNSRSEMNVSTLELGDSALYLCASSLGTYGLAGQLAKNIQYFGAGTRLSVL.

This clonotype came up many times. The chain combines TRBV11-1 with TRBJ2-1, with 13 bases matching TRBD2. J lost 0 bases, V lost 3 bases, and 11 bases had no gene match. There are 20 residues in the CDR3. CDR1 and CDR2 (germline): SGHAT, FQDESV (reference sequence). CDR3 loop: CASSFPTLGLAGSSYNEQFF. CDR3 coding DNA: TGTGCCAGCAGCTTTCCCACCCTGGGACTAGCGGGAAGCTCCTACAATGAGCAGTTCTTC.

This clonotype was observed a handful of times. The rearrangement uses TRBV19 and TRBJ1-5, with D uncertain. This CDR3 is built from 15 residues. CDR1 is LNHDA, CDR2 SQIVND, per germline (reference sequence). The germline V and J ends were trimmed by 7 bases and 1 base, with 14 bases remaining between them. The CDR3 spells CASNSLGRSNQPQHF. CDR3 sequence (DNA): TGTGCCAGTAACTCGTTGGGGAGAAGCAATCAGCCCCAGCATTTT.

This clonotype was counted at least ten times. The J gene is TRBJ1-1, the V gene TRBV5-1; D gene uncertain. The CDR3 has 14 amino acids. Trimming removed 2 bases at V and 1 base at J, with 9 bases between. Germline-derived CDR1 and CDR2 are SGHRS and YFSETQ. CDR3 protein: CASSLDTPNTEAFF. Here the CDR3 DNA reads TGCGCCAGCAGCTTAGACACTCCGAACACTGAAGCTTTCTTT. The full variable domain, its missing parts supplied by reference TRBV5-1 and TRBJ1-1, is KAGVTQTPRYLIKTRGQQVTLSCSPISGHRSVSWYQQTPGQGLQFLFEYFSETQRNKGNFPGRFSGRQFSNSRSEMNVSTLELGDSALYLCASSLDTPNTEAFFGQGTRLTVV.

V gene TRBV5-5 combines with J gene TRBJ1-2, with D perhaps matching TRBD1 (6 bases). The CDR3 has 14 amino acids. The V gene's germline CDR1 is SGHKS and CDR2 YYEKEE (reference sequence). V was cut by 0 bases and J by 8 bases, with 14 bases left in between. The CDR3 region is CASSLDTGFRGYTF. For the CDR3, the DNA is TGTGCCAGCAGCTTGGATACAGGGTTTCGGGGCTACACCTTC.

This clonotype was detected a few times. The chain employs TRBV10-3 and TRBJ2-2, with D possibly called TRBD1 or TRBD2 (8 bases each). The CDR3 has 15 amino acids. Trimming cost V 3 bases and J 10 bases, with 18 bases left between them. Germline V gene sequence: CDR1 ENHRY, CDR2 SYGVKD. The CDR3 DNA is TGTGCCATCAGTGAATCGGGAGGGGGACAGGAGGAGCTGTTTTTT. This codes for CAISESGGGQEELFF.

This clonotype has more than one count but fewer than ten. The gene calls are TRBV6-2 or TRBV6-3 and TRBJ2-5; unclear D gene. CDR3 length: 14 amino acids. Looked up from germline, CDR1 is MNHEY and CDR2 is SVGEGT. V lost 5 bases and J 4 bases, leaving 14 bases between the germline ends. CDR3 DNA: TGTGCCAGCAGTCTCGCGGTTCTTAGAGAGACCCAGTACTTC. It specifies CASSLAVLRETQYF.

This CDR3 reads CASSLFLGGENNEQFF. CDR3 DNA: TGTGCCAGCAGCTTGTTTCTCGGCGGCGAAAACAATGAGCAGTTCTTC. The chain carries TRBV5-4 and TRBJ2-1; no clear D. CDR1 is SGHNT, CDR2 YYREEE, per germline (reference sequence). Trimming cost V 1 base and J 5 bases, with 16 bases left between them. The CDR3 spans 16 residues.

Comments on this clonotype: Since a much larger clone is just one base distant, this may be a read error. V gene TRBV20-1 combines with J gene TRBJ2-1; D is possibly TRBD2 (6 bases). Gene TRBJ2-5 matches the end of the DNA better, so the J call may be wrong. CDR1 and CDR2 from the germline V gene are DFQATT and SNEGSKA (reference sequence). This CDR3 comprises 15 residues. Here the CDR3 DNA reads TGCAGTACTAGGCTCTCTGGGACTCCGAAAGAGACCCAGTACTTC. This gives the protein CSTRLSGTPKETQYF.

The table lists this clonotype with a few counts. The chain has TRBV5-1 and TRBJ2-2, with TRBD2 identical over 9 bases. There are 14 residues in the CDR3. The germline V gene has CDR1 SGHRS and CDR2 YFSETQ. V lost 7 bases and J lost 0; bases outside the gene matches: 1. CDR3 in DNA: TGCGCCAGCGTAGCGGGGGCGAACACCGGGGAGCTGTTTTTT. The encoded protein is CASVAGANTGELFF.

A note on this clonotype: Sequence at one end of the junction differs from germline and may be a read error. The genes are TRBV7-2 and TRBJ2-4, with TRBD2 matching over 13 bases. The germline gives CDR1 SGHTA, CDR2 FQGNSA. This CDR3 region has 18 residues. The CDR3 here is CASSLAPGLAGRTDTRYF. The CDR3, as DNA: TGTGCCAGCAGCTTAGCCCCGGGACTAGCGGGAAGAACAGATACGCGGTATTTT.

This clonotype was detected ten times or more. The rearrangement joins TRBV27 to TRBJ1-5, with 7 nucleotides matching TRBD1. J lost 5 bases, V lost 2 bases, and 6 bases had no gene match. Germline CDR1 MNHEY, CDR2 SMNVEV (reference sequence). This CDR3 spans 15 amino acids. Written as DNA, the CDR3 is TGTGCCAGCAGTTTAGCACAGGGGATGGATCAGCCCCAGCATTTT. Translated: CASSLAQGMDQPQHF.

At least ten counts were recorded for this clonotype. The chain has TRBV5-1 and TRBJ2-7, with TRBD1 as a possible D gene (5 bases). This CDR3 has 16 amino acids. Germline loops: CDR1 SGHRS, CDR2 YFSETQ. Trimming took 4 bases from V and 0 from J, leaving 17 bases between them. The CDR3 loop reads CASSPDGAVSSYEQYF. The CDR3 DNA sequence: TGCGCCAGCAGCCCCGATGGGGCGGTTAGCTCCTACGAGCAGTACTTC. Based on the CDR3 plus reference TRBV5-1 and TRBJ2-7, the full variable domain is KAGVTQTPRYLIKTRGQQVTLSCSPISGHRSVSWYQQTPGQGLQFLFEYFSETQRNKGNFPGRFSGRQFSNSRSEMNVSTLELGDSALYLCASSPDGAVSSYEQYFGPGTRLTVT.

Only a few counts were recorded for this clonotype. This may arise from a read error, as a much more abundant clone is one base away. The V and J genes are TRBV30 and TRBJ1-2, with 9 bases identical to TRBD1. The CDR3 has 13 amino acids. Germline values: CDR1 GTSNPN, CDR2 SVGIG (reference sequence). The CDR3: CARRPTGGHGYTF. The CDR3 coding sequence is TGTGCCCGGAGACCGACAGGGGGACATGGCTACACCTTC.

The genes are TRBV19 and TRBJ1-6; D is perhaps TRBD1 (6 bases). Germline V gives CDR1 LNHDA, CDR2 SQIVND (reference sequence). Between the trimmed V and J ends, which lost 5 bases and 6 bases, there was a span of 11 bases. The CDR3 spans 14 residues. The CDR3 here is CASSVKGGNSPLHF. CDR3 DNA: TGTGCCAGTAGTGTAAAGGGGGGTAATTCACCCCTCCACTTT.

In this sample, this clonotype turned up a few times. The chain is built from TRBV7-9 and TRBJ2-7; a possible D gene is TRBD1 (7 bases). Germline V gene sequence: CDR1 SEHNR, CDR2 FQNEAQ (reference sequence). The CDR3 extends over 19 amino acids. Trimming cost V 5 bases and J 0 bases, with 26 bases left between them. The CDR3 region is CASSPQGGKRAGLSYEQYF. Written as DNA, the CDR3 is TGTGCCAGCAGCCCCCAGGGGGGTAAAAGGGCGGGACTCTCCTACGAGCAGTACTTC.

This chain links TRBV6-1 with TRBJ2-3, with D possibly being TRBD1 (6 bases). The CDR3 is 15 amino acids. V gave up 6 bases and J gave up 6 bases, with 19 bases separating them. CDR1 and CDR2 from the germline V gene are MNHNS and SASEGT. This CDR3 reads CASSENQQGRDTQYF. The DNA of the CDR3 is TGTGCCAGCAGCGAGAACCAACAGGGTAGGGATACGCAGTATTTT.

This clonotype has ten or more counts. The chain employs TRBV10-3 and TRBJ1-2; perhaps TRBD1 as D (5 bases). The CDR3 covers 13 residues. Germline values: CDR1 ENHRY, CDR2 SYGVKD. V dropped 3 bases and J dropped 3 bases, with 8 bases sitting between them. The CDR3 sequence is CAISDARDYGYTF. DNA for the CDR3: TGTGCCATCAGTGACGCCAGGGACTATGGCTACACCTTC.

This clonotype was counted ten times or more. This chain uses TRBV15 with TRBJ1-5, with TRBD1 matching 10 bases. The V segment lost 3 bases and the J segment 7 bases; nucleotides outside the gene matches: 6. The CDR3 contains 15 residues. Germline CDR1 is LNHNV and CDR2 is YYDKDF (reference sequence). The CDR3 nucleotides are TGTGCCACCAGCAGGGACAGGGGGAATGAGCAGCCCCAGCATTTT. Encoded protein: CATSRDRGNEQPQHF.

The table lists this clonotype with a few counts. The chain uses TRBV6-2 or TRBV6-3 and TRBJ2-3; D assignment may be TRBD1 or TRBD2 (5 bases each). The CDR3 sequence is 17 residues long. The V end lost 2 bases, the J end lost 1 base, and 16 bases lay between the germline ends. The germline gives CDR1 MNHEY, CDR2 SVGEGT. In DNA, the CDR3 is TGTGCCAGCAGTTACGGGGGTTTCGGTTACGGCACAGATACGCAGTATTTT. It is translated as CASSYGGFGYGTDTQYF.

This clonotype appeared many times. The rearrangement links TRBV2 to TRBJ1-1; a weak D match, TRBD1 (5 bases). Germline V CDR1 and CDR2: SNHLY, FYNNEI. The CDR3 has 14 amino acids. Trimming cost V 6 bases and J 5 bases, with 16 bases left between them. CDR3 in DNA: TGTGCCAGCAGGGAGTCCGGGACGTCGACTGAAGCTTTCTTT. It yields the protein CASRESGTSTEAFF.

This clonotype came up a few times. The chain has TRBV4-1 and TRBJ1-5, with D perhaps TRBD1 (5 bases). The CDR3 extends over 16 amino acids. V was pared by 1 base and J by 3 bases, with 13 bases between. Germline CDR1 MGHRA, CDR2 YSYEKL. CDR3 amino acids: CASSQAMGTVNQPQHF. CDR3 coding DNA: TGCGCCAGCAGCCAAGCCATGGGGACTGTCAATCAGCCCCAGCATTTT.

In nucleotides, the CDR3 is TGTGCCAGCAGGTCAGACAGGGCCCAGAGCTCCTACAATGAGCAGTTCTTC. It specifies CASRSDRAQSSYNEQFF. This chain connects TRBV13 to TRBJ2-1; 7 nucleotides align to TRBD1. CDR3 length: 17 amino acids. Germline V gene sequence: CDR1 PRHDT, CDR2 FYEKMQ (reference sequence). J was trimmed by 0 bases and V by 6 bases; bases with no gene match: 11.

The chain employs TRBV5-1 and TRBJ2-7; D may be TRBD1 or TRBD2 (5 bases each). Germline V gene sequence: CDR1 SGHRS, CDR2 YFSETQ. The V end lost 5 bases, the J end lost 5 bases, and 17 bases lay between the germline ends. This CDR3 spans 14 amino acids. The CDR3 region is CASSLGTRLHEQYF. CDR3 bases: TGCGCCAGCAGTCTTGGGACCCGCCTCCACGAGCAGTACTTC.

In this sample, this clonotype turned up many times. This chain links TRBV27 with TRBJ1-2; perhaps TRBD1 as D (6 bases). Germline values: CDR1 MNHEY, CDR2 SMNVEV (reference sequence). CDR3 length: 14 amino acids. V was shortened by 5 bases and J by 0 bases, with 10 bases between the two germline ends. CDR3 DNA: TGTGCCAGCAGTGTGGACAGCACTAACTATGGCTACACCTTC. This gives the protein CASSVDSTNYGYTF.

The rearrangement joins TRBV6-1 to TRBJ2-3, with D perhaps matching TRBD2 (7 bases). This CDR3 comprises 15 residues. Trimming stripped 7 bases from V and 4 bases from J, with 18 bases between. Germline CDR1 reads MNHNS; CDR2 reads SASEGT. In nucleotides, the CDR3 is TGTGCCAGCAACTCCCTAGGGGGGGGGCCAGATACGCAGTATTTT. Its translation is CASNSLGGGPDTQYF.